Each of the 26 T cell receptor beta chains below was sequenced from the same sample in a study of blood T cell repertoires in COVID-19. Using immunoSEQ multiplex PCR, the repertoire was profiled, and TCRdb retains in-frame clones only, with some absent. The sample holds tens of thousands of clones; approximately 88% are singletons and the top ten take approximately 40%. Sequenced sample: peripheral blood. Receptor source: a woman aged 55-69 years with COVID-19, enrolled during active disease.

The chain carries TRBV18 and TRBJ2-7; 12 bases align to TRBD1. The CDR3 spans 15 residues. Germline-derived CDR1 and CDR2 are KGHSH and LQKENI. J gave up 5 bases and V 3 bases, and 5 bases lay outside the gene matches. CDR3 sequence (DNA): TGTGCCAGCTCACCTGGGACAGGGGGCATGGACGAGCAGTACTTC. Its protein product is CASSPGTGGMDEQYF.

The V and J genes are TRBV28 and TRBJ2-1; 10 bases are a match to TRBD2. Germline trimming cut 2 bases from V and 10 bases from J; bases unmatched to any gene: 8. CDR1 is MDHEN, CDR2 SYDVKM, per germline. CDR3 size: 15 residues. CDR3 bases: TGTGCCAGCAGTTTACAGGCTAGCGGGAGCAAGGAGCAGTTCTTC. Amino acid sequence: CASSLQASGSKEQFF.

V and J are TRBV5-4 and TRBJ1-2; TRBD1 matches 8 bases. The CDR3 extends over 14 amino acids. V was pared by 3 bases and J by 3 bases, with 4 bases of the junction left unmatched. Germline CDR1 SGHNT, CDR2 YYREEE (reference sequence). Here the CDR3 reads CASSSRQGHYGYTF. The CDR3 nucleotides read TGTGCCAGCAGCTCGAGACAGGGGCACTATGGCTACACCTTC.

Here the CDR3 DNA reads TGTGCCAGCAATTTTGCACAGGGGGCCGGGGAAAAACTGTTTTTT. Amino acid sequence: CASNFAQGAGEKLFF. V is TRBV28 and J is TRBJ1-4; 9 bases fit TRBD1. Trimming took 7 bases from V and 8 from J; bases not matched to a gene: 11. The CDR3 length is 15 residues. Germline CDR1 is MDHEN and CDR2 is SYDVKM.

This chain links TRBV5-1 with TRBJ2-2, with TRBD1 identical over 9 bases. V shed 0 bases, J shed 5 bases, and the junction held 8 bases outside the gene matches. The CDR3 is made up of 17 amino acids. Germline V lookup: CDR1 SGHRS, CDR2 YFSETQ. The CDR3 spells CASSLARDRAVTGELFF. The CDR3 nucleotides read TGCGCCAGCAGCTTGGCCCGGGACAGGGCGGTAACCGGGGAGCTGTTTTTT.

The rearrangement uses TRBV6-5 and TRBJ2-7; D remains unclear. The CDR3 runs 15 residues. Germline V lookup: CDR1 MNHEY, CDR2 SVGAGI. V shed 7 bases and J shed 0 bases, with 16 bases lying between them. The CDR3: CASNLQAQSSYEQYF. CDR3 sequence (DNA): TGTGCCAGCAACCTTCAAGCGCAGAGCTCCTACGAGCAGTACTTC.

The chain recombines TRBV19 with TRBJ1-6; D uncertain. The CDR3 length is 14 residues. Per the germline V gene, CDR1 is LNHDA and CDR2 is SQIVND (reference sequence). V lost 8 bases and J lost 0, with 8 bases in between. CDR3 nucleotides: TGTGCCAGTGGCAGTTCCTCCTATAATTCACCCCTCCACTTT. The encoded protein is CASGSSSYNSPLHF.

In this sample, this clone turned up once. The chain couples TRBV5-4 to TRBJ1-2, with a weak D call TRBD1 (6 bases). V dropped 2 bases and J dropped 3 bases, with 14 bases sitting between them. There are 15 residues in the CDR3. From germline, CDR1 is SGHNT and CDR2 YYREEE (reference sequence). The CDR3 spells CASSFFQQGDYGYTF. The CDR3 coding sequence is TGTGCCAGCAGCTTTTTTCAACAGGGAGACTATGGCTACACCTTC.

CDR3 nucleotide sequence: TGCGCCAGCAGTCAGGCTCGGGAGCAGTTCTTC. Translating it yields CASSQAREQFF. This chain uses TRBV10-2 with TRBJ2-1; D gene unclear. The CDR3 consists of 11 residues. Trimming pared 5 bases from V and 10 bases from J, leaving 9 bases between. Germline assignment: CDR1 WSHSY and CDR2 SAAADI.

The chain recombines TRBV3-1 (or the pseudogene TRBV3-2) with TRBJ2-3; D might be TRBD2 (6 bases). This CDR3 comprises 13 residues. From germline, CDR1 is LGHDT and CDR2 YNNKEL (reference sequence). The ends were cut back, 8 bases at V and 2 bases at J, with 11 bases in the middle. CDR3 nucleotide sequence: TGTGCCAGCTCGGGCGGGAACACAGATACGCAGTATTTT. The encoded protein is CASSGGNTDTQYF.

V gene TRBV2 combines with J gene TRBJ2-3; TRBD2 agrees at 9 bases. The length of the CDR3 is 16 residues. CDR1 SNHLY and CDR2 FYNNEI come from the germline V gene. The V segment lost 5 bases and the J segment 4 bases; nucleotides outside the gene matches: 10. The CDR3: CASSKGTSLRPDTQYF. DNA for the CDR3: TGTGCCAGCAGTAAAGGGACTAGCCTCCGCCCAGATACGCAGTATTTT.

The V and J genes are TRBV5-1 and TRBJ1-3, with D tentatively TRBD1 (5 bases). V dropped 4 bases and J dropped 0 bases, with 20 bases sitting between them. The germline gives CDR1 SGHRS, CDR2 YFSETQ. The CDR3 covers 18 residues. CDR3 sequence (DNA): TGCGCCAGCAGCCCGCTTAGTATGACAGATTTCTCTGGAAACACCATATATTTT. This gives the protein CASSPLSMTDFSGNTIYF.

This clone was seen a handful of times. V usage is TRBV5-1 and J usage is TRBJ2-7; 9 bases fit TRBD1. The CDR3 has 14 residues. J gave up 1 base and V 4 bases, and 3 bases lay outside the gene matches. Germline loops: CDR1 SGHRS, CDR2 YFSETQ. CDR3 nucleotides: TGCGCCAGCAGCCCGGGACAGGGTTCCTACGAGCAGTACTTC. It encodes CASSPGQGSYEQYF.

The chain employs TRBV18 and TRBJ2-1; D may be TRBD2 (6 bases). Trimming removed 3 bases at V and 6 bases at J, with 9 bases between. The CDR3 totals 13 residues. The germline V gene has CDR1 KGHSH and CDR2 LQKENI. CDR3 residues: CASSPAGGNEQFF. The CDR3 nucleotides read TGTGCCAGCTCACCGGCCGGGGGCAATGAGCAGTTCTTC.

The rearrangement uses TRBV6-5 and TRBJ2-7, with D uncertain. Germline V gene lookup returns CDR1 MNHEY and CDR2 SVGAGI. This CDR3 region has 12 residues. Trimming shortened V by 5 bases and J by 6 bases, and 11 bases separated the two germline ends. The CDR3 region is CASSRAFGEQYF. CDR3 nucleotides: TGTGCCAGCAGTCGTGCGTTTGGCGAGCAGTACTTC.

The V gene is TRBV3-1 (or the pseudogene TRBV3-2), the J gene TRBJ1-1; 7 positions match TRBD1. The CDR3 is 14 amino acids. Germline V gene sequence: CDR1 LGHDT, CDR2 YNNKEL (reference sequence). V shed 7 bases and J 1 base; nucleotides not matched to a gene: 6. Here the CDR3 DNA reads TGTGCCAGCACCCTCGGGACAGCGAACACTGAAGCTTTCTTT. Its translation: CASTLGTANTEAFF.

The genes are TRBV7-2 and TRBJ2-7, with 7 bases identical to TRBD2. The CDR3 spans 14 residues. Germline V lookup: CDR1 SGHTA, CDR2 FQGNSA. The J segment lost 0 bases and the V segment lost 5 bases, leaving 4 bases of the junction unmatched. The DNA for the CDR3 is TGTGCCAGCAGCCCCAGCGGGAACTCCTACGAGCAGTACTTC. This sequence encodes CASSPSGNSYEQYF. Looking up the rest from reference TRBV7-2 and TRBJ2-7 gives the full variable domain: GAGVSQSPSNKVTEKGKDVELRCDPISGHTALYWYRQSLGQGLEFLIYFQGNSAPDKSGLPSDRFSAERTGGSVSTLTIQRTQQEDSAVYLCASSPSGNSYEQYFGPGTRLTVT.

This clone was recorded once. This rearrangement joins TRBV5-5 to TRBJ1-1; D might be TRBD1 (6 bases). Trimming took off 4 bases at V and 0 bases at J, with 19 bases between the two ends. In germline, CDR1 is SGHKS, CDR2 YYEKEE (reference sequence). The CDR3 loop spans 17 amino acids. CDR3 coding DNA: TGTGCCAGCAGCCCCTTAGGACAGAGGGGTATGAACACTGAAGCTTTCTTT. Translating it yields CASSPLGQRGMNTEAFF.

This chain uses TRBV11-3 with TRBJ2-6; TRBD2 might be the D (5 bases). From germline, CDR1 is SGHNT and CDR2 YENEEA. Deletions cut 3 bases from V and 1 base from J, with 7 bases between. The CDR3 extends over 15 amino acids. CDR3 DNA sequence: TGTGCCAGCAGCTTCAGCGGATCTGGGGCCAACGTCCTGACTTTC. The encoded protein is CASSFSGSGANVLTF.

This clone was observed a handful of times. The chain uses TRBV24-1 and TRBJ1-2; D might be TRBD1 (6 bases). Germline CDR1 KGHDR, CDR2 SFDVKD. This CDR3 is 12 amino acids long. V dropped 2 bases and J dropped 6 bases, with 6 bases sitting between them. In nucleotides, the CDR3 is TGTGCCACCAGTGATTCAGGGGATGGCTACACCTTC. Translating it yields CATSDSGDGYTF.

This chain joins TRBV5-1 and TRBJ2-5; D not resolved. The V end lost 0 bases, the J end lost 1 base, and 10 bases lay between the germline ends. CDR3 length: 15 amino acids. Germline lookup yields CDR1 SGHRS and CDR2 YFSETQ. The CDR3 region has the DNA TGCGCCAGCAGCTTGGGTGTGACTCCCCAAGAGACCCAGTACTTC. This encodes CASSLGVTPQETQYF.

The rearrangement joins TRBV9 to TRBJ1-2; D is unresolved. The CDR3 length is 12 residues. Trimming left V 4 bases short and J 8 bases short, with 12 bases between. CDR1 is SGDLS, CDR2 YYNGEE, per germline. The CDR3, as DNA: TGTGCCAGCAGCAACCGAGCTAGCGGCTACACCTTC. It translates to CASSNRASGYTF.

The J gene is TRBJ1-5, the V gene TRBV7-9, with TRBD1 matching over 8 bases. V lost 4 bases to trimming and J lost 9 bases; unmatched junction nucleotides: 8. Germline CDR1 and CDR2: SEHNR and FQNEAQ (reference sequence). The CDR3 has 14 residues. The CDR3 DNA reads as TGTGCCAGCAGCTCGGGACAGGCCCATTGGCCCCAGCATTTT. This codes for CASSSGQAHWPQHF.

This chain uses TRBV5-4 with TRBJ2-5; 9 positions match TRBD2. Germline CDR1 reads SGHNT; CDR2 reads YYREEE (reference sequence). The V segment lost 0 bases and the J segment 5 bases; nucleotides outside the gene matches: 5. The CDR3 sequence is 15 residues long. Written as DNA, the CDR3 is TGTGCCAGCAGCTTGGGTCTAGCGGGATGGGAGACCCAGTACTTC. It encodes CASSLGLAGWETQYF. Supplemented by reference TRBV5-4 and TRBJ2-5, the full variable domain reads ETGVTQSPTHLIKTRGQQVTLRCSSQSGHNTVSWYQQALGQGPQFIFQYYREEENGRGNFPPRFSGLQFPNYSSELNVNALELDDSALYLCASSLGLAGWETQYFGPGTRLLVL.

The CDR3 DNA follows: TGTGCCAGCAGCTGGGGGACAGGGGGCGGCGGGGAGCTGTTTTTT. Amino acid sequence: CASSWGTGGGGELFF. The chain employs TRBV5-5 and TRBJ2-2; 12 bases match TRBD1. Germline CDR1 SGHKS, CDR2 YYEKEE (reference sequence). V lost 3 bases to trimming and J lost 7 bases; unmatched junction nucleotides: 4. The CDR3 totals 15 residues.

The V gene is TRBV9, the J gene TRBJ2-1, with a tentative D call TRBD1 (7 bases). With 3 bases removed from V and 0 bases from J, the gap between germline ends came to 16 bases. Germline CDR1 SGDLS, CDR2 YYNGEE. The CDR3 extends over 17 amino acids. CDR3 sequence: CASSEGASVPSYNEQFF. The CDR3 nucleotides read TGTGCCAGCAGCGAGGGGGCTAGCGTACCCTCCTACAATGAGCAGTTCTTC.